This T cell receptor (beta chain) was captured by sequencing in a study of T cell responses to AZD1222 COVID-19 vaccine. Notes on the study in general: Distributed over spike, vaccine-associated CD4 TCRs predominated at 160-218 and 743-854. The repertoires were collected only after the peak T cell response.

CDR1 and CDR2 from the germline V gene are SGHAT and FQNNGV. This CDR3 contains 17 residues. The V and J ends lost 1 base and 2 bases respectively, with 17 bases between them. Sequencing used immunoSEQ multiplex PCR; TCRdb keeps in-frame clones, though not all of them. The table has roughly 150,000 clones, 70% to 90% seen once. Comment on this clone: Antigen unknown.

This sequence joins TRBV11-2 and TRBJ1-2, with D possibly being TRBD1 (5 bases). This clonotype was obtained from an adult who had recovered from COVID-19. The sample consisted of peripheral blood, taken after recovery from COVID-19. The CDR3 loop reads CASSLAWGGSSNYGYTF. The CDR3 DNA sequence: TGTGCCAGCAGCTTAGCCTGGGGCGGCAGCTCAAACTATGGCTACACCTTC.